These T cell receptor beta chains were read from a single sample in a study of Ad26.COV2.S vaccination and SARS-CoV-2 variants. Here immunoSEQ multiplex PCR was the method, and the copy in TCRdb shows in-frame clones only, minus some. Of 440,000 or so clones listed, about 90% are singletons. The source was peripheral blood, collected in a trial of Ad26.COV2.S vaccine versus placebo. Receptors originate from a person between 18 and 59 years old who received the Ad26.COV2.S COVID-19 vaccine or a placebo. The CDR3 runs from the conserved cysteine through the conserved F or W. Each record gives: CDR3 length, V gene, clone size, D gene, J gene, CDR3 DNA, CDR3 protein. The D gene is left open where the match is weak. A row's size may be missing; if present it is once, few, many or a size class.

len: 15
v_gene: TRBV18
abundance: -
d_gene: -
j_gene: TRBJ1-1
CDR3nt: TGTGCCAGCTCACTGTTGGGCAGCCAGAACACTGAAGCTTTCTTT
CDR3aa: CASSLLGSQNTEAFF

len: 18
v_gene: TRBV5-1
abundance: -
d_gene: -
j_gene: TRBJ1-6
CDR3nt: TGCGCCAGCAGCTTGTATGAGGGTGCGGGGGCGGGCGATTCACCCCTCCACTTT
CDR3aa: CASSLYEGAGAGDSPLHF

len: 14
v_gene: TRBV3-1/TRBV3-2
abundance: -
d_gene: TRBD1
j_gene: TRBJ1-1
CDR3nt: TGTGCCAGCAGCCGTACAGGGGGGAACACTGAAGCTTTCTTT
CDR3aa: CASSRTGGNTEAFF

len: 17
v_gene: TRBV6-2/TRBV6-3
abundance: once
d_gene: -
j_gene: TRBJ1-4
CDR3nt: TGTGCCAGCAGTTACTCGAGCGTGCGGGGATCTAATGAAAAACTGTTTTTT
CDR3aa: CASSYSSVRGSNEKLFF

len: 13
v_gene: TRBV11-2
abundance: -
d_gene: -
j_gene: TRBJ1-1
CDR3nt: TGTGCCAGCAGCTTACCCTTGAACACTGAAGCTTTCTTT
CDR3aa: CASSLPLNTEAFF

len: 14
v_gene: TRBV30
abundance: -
d_gene: -
j_gene: TRBJ1-2
CDR3nt: TGTGCCTGGCACCGGGACACGGCTAACTATGGCTACACCTTC
CDR3aa: CAWHRDTANYGYTF

len: 18
v_gene: TRBV10-1
abundance: -
d_gene: TRBD2
j_gene: TRBJ2-3
CDR3nt: TGCGCCAGCAGTGAGTCAATCTCCGTAGCGGGGGGCCGAGATACGCAGTATTTT
CDR3aa: CASSESISVAGGRDTQYF

len: 14
v_gene: TRBV9
abundance: -
d_gene: -
j_gene: TRBJ1-3
CDR3nt: TGTGCCAGCAGCGGCCGGGACAATGGAAACACCATATATTTT
CDR3aa: CASSGRDNGNTIYF

len: 16
v_gene: TRBV13
abundance: -
d_gene: -
j_gene: TRBJ1-2
CDR3nt: TGTGCCAGCAGCTTTTCAGGGAGCCTAACTAACTATGGCTACACCTTC
CDR3aa: CASSFSGSLTNYGYTF

len: 13
v_gene: TRBV4-3
abundance: -
d_gene: -
j_gene: TRBJ2-3
CDR3nt: TGCGCCAGCAGCCAAGTGTTAACAGATACGCAGTATTTT
CDR3aa: CASSQVLTDTQYF

len: 14
v_gene: TRBV9
abundance: -
d_gene: TRBD1
j_gene: TRBJ1-1
CDR3nt: TGTGCCAGCAGCGTCGGCAGGGGGTACTCTGAAGCTTTCTTT
CDR3aa: CASSVGRGYSEAFF

len: 14
v_gene: TRBV27
abundance: -
d_gene: -
j_gene: TRBJ1-4
CDR3nt: TGTGCCAGCACCAGGACACGAGGACATGAAAAACTGTTTTTT
CDR3aa: CASTRTRGHEKLFF

len: 16
v_gene: TRBV5-1
abundance: -
d_gene: -
j_gene: TRBJ1-3
CDR3nt: TGCGCCAGCAGCTATTATCGACAGGACTCTGGAAACACCATATATTTT
CDR3aa: CASSYYRQDSGNTIYF

len: 16
v_gene: TRBV30
abundance: -
d_gene: -
j_gene: TRBJ1-2
CDR3nt: TGTGCCTGGAGTGTATTGGAGGGCTGGGCTAACTATGGCTACACCTTC
CDR3aa: CAWSVLEGWANYGYTF

len: 14
v_gene: TRBV28
abundance: -
d_gene: -
j_gene: TRBJ1-1
CDR3nt: TGTGCCAGCAGTGTGGGGGCGCGACAAACTGAAGCTTTCTTT
CDR3aa: CASSVGARQTEAFF

len: 16
v_gene: TRBV6-2/TRBV6-3
abundance: -
d_gene: -
j_gene: TRBJ1-5
CDR3nt: TGTGCCAGCAGTCCCTGGAGGGGTGGTTGGGATCAGCCCCAGCATTTT
CDR3aa: CASSPWRGGWDQPQHF

len: 16
v_gene: TRBV6-2/TRBV6-3
abundance: once
d_gene: -
j_gene: TRBJ2-1
CDR3nt: TGTGCCAGCAGTACTACCCTGCCACGCCCCTACAATGAGCAGTTCTTC
CDR3aa: CASSTTLPRPYNEQFF

len: 14
v_gene: TRBV6-6
abundance: few
d_gene: -
j_gene: TRBJ1-1
CDR3nt: TGTGCCAGCAGTTACTCGACAGTGAACACTGAAGCTTTCTTT
CDR3aa: CASSYSTVNTEAFF

len: 13
v_gene: TRBV30
abundance: -
d_gene: -
j_gene: TRBJ2-3
CDR3nt: TGTGCCTGGAGTGTAGGAGCGACAGATACGCAGTATTTT
CDR3aa: CAWSVGATDTQYF

len: 18
v_gene: TRBV4-1
abundance: -
d_gene: -
j_gene: TRBJ1-6
CDR3nt: TGCGCCAGCAGCCAAATGATACAGGGTTGGTCCTATAATTCACCCCTCCACTTT
CDR3aa: CASSQMIQGWSYNSPLHF

len: 16
v_gene: TRBV4-3
abundance: -
d_gene: TRBD2
j_gene: TRBJ2-7
CDR3nt: TGCGCCAGCAGCCGAGAGTGGGCTAGCGGGGCCTACGAGCAGTACTTC
CDR3aa: CASSREWASGAYEQYF

len: 15
v_gene: TRBV7-9
abundance: -
d_gene: TRBD1
j_gene: TRBJ1-6
CDR3nt: TGTGCCGGATCCCAATTAGGACAGGGGGGTTCACCCCTCCACTTT
CDR3aa: CAGSQLGQGGSPLHF

len: 15
v_gene: TRBV5-5
abundance: once
d_gene: TRBD1
j_gene: TRBJ2-7
CDR3nt: TGTGCCAGCAGCTTCACTGTACAGGGGGCCTACGAGCAGTACTTC
CDR3aa: CASSFTVQGAYEQYF

len: 13
v_gene: TRBV27
abundance: -
d_gene: TRBD1
j_gene: TRBJ1-1
CDR3nt: TGTGCCAGCAAACGTGACCCAGGGGGGCTGGGGTTCTTT
CDR3aa: CASKRDPGGLGFF

len: 13
v_gene: TRBV7-2
abundance: -
d_gene: -
j_gene: TRBJ2-3
CDR3nt: TGTGCCAGCAGCTTAGTATTCACAGATACGCAGTATTTT
CDR3aa: CASSLVFTDTQYF

len: 16
v_gene: TRBV7-2
abundance: -
d_gene: -
j_gene: TRBJ2-7
CDR3nt: TGTGCCAGCAGCTTAGAGGGGGTAGCGGCGGGCCGTGAGCAGTACTTC
CDR3aa: CASSLEGVAAGREQYF

len: 15
v_gene: TRBV6-2/TRBV6-3
abundance: -
d_gene: -
j_gene: TRBJ2-4
CDR3nt: TGTGCCAGCAGTTACAGGGGTCTAGCCAAAAACATTCAGTACTTC
CDR3aa: CASSYRGLAKNIQYF

len: 13
v_gene: TRBV5-6
abundance: -
d_gene: -
j_gene: TRBJ2-2
CDR3nt: TGTGCCAGCAGCTTAATGCTGGCCGGGGAGCTGTTTTTT
CDR3aa: CASSLMLAGELFF

len: 14
v_gene: TRBV3-1/TRBV3-2
abundance: once
d_gene: TRBD2
j_gene: TRBJ2-1
CDR3nt: TGTGCCAGCAGGACTTTTAGCGGGGGGCCGCGGCAGTTCTTC
CDR3aa: CASRTFSGGPRQFF

len: 16
v_gene: TRBV7-8
abundance: once
d_gene: TRBD1
j_gene: TRBJ1-4
CDR3nt: TGTGCCAGCAGCCAAGGGACAGGAGGACGTCGTGAAAAACTGTTTTTT
CDR3aa: CASSQGTGGRREKLFF

len: 15
v_gene: TRBV7-2
abundance: -
d_gene: -
j_gene: TRBJ2-2
CDR3nt: TGTGCCAGCAGCTACCAGAGGGGAGAGACCGGGGAGCTGTTTTTT
CDR3aa: CASSYQRGETGELFF

len: 14
v_gene: TRBV6-1
abundance: -
d_gene: -
j_gene: TRBJ1-2
CDR3nt: TGTGCCAGCAGTGAGGGGGGGACTAACTATGGCTACACCTTC
CDR3aa: CASSEGGTNYGYTF

len: 18
v_gene: TRBV4-1
abundance: -
d_gene: TRBD1
j_gene: TRBJ1-4
CDR3nt: TGCGCCAGCAGCCAAGATCTAAGGGGGCGAATGTCTAATGAAAAACTGTTTTTT
CDR3aa: CASSQDLRGRMSNEKLFF

len: 15
v_gene: TRBV28
abundance: few
d_gene: -
j_gene: TRBJ1-5
CDR3nt: TGTGCCAGCAGTTCCAGGGCCCTTAGCAATCAGCCCCAGCATTTT
CDR3aa: CASSSRALSNQPQHF

len: 11
v_gene: TRBV14
abundance: -
d_gene: -
j_gene: TRBJ2-3
CDR3nt: TGTGCCAGCAGCTACACAGATACGCAGTATTTT
CDR3aa: CASSYTDTQYF

len: 18
v_gene: TRBV9
abundance: -
d_gene: -
j_gene: TRBJ1-2
CDR3nt: TGTGCCAGCAGCGCGTCAGCGCGTCTCGTCTTAGCTAACTATGGCTACACCTTC
CDR3aa: CASSASARLVLANYGYTF

len: 16
v_gene: TRBV9
abundance: once
d_gene: -
j_gene: TRBJ2-1
CDR3nt: TGTGCCAGCAGCGTAGCTAGTGGGATCTCCTACAATGAGCAGTTCTTC
CDR3aa: CASSVASGISYNEQFF

len: 15
v_gene: TRBV7-2
abundance: -
d_gene: -
j_gene: TRBJ2-7
CDR3nt: TGTGCCAGCAGCCCTCGGGAGCAACCGATCTACGAGCAGTACTTC
CDR3aa: CASSPREQPIYEQYF

len: 14
v_gene: TRBV7-2
abundance: -
d_gene: -
j_gene: TRBJ2-7
CDR3nt: TGTGCCAGCAGCCCAAGACAGTCTACCTACGAGCAGTACTTC
CDR3aa: CASSPRQSTYEQYF

len: 15
v_gene: TRBV5-8
abundance: -
d_gene: -
j_gene: TRBJ2-7
CDR3nt: TGTGCCAGCAGCTTGGACAGGACCTACTCCTACGAGCAGTACTTC
CDR3aa: CASSLDRTYSYEQYF

len: 13
v_gene: TRBV11-2
abundance: -
d_gene: TRBD1
j_gene: TRBJ1-5
CDR3nt: TGTGCCAGCACGGGACAGGGCAATCAGCCCCAGCATTTT
CDR3aa: CASTGQGNQPQHF

len: 16
v_gene: TRBV6-5
abundance: -
d_gene: -
j_gene: TRBJ2-2
CDR3nt: TGTGCCAGCAGTTACTCTGGTGGAGGGGTGGCCGGGGAGCTGTTTTTT
CDR3aa: CASSYSGGGVAGELFF

len: 15
v_gene: TRBV6-5
abundance: -
d_gene: -
j_gene: TRBJ2-1
CDR3nt: TGTGCCAGCAGGATCGGACAGAGCTCCTACAATGAGCAGTTCTTC
CDR3aa: CASRIGQSSYNEQFF

len: 15
v_gene: TRBV7-9
abundance: -
d_gene: -
j_gene: TRBJ1-3
CDR3nt: TGTGCCAGCAGCTCCAACACAGGGTCTGGAAACACCATATATTTT
CDR3aa: CASSSNTGSGNTIYF

len: 14
v_gene: TRBV3-1/TRBV3-2
abundance: -
d_gene: TRBD1
j_gene: TRBJ1-1
CDR3nt: TGTGCCAGCAGCCAAGCCGACGTCAGGGGGGAAGCTTTCTTT
CDR3aa: CASSQADVRGEAFF

len: 17
v_gene: TRBV19
abundance: few
d_gene: -
j_gene: TRBJ2-2
CDR3nt: TGTGCCAGTACCCCGTTCGGACGGAGCCTCAACACCGGGGAGCTGTTTTTT
CDR3aa: CASTPFGRSLNTGELFF

len: 12
v_gene: TRBV2
abundance: once
d_gene: -
j_gene: TRBJ1-2
CDR3nt: TGTGCCAGCAGTGAAGGTCCGGCCGGCTACACCTTC
CDR3aa: CASSEGPAGYTF

len: 17
v_gene: TRBV3-1/TRBV3-2
abundance: -
d_gene: TRBD1
j_gene: TRBJ2-7
CDR3nt: TGTGCCAGCAGCCAAGATCCGCAGGGGGCGATCTCCTACGAGCAGTACTTC
CDR3aa: CASSQDPQGAISYEQYF

len: 12
v_gene: TRBV18
abundance: -
d_gene: -
j_gene: TRBJ2-7
CDR3nt: TGTGCCAGCTCACCATATGGCTACGAGCAGTACTTC
CDR3aa: CASSPYGYEQYF

len: 16
v_gene: TRBV7-2
abundance: once
d_gene: TRBD2
j_gene: TRBJ2-1
CDR3nt: TGTGCCAGCAGCTTAGTTGGGGCGGGGGGCGGCCATGAGCAGTTCTTC
CDR3aa: CASSLVGAGGGHEQFF

len: 15
v_gene: TRBV6-5
abundance: -
d_gene: TRBD1
j_gene: TRBJ2-7
CDR3nt: TGTGCCAGCAGTTACCCCGGGACAGGGGTCTACGAGCAGTACTTC
CDR3aa: CASSYPGTGVYEQYF

len: 16
v_gene: TRBV6-6
abundance: -
d_gene: -
j_gene: TRBJ2-1
CDR3nt: TGTGCCAGCAGCTTATACAGGGCCGGGTCCTACAATGAGCAGTTCTTC
CDR3aa: CASSLYRAGSYNEQFF

len: 13
v_gene: TRBV5-1
abundance: -
d_gene: -
j_gene: TRBJ1-2
CDR3nt: TGCGCCAGCAGTAAAGTTCAAGACTATGGCTACACCTTC
CDR3aa: CASSKVQDYGYTF

len: 18
v_gene: TRBV28
abundance: -
d_gene: -
j_gene: TRBJ2-7
CDR3nt: TGTGCCAGCAGTTATATTATACAGGGTAGTTTTCTGGGCTACGAGCAGTACTTC
CDR3aa: CASSYIIQGSFLGYEQYF

len: 14
v_gene: TRBV2
abundance: once
d_gene: TRBD1
j_gene: TRBJ1-2
CDR3nt: TGTGCCAGCAGTGAATCCAGGGGGTTCTATGGCTACACCTTC
CDR3aa: CASSESRGFYGYTF

len: 15
v_gene: TRBV9
abundance: -
d_gene: -
j_gene: TRBJ2-5
CDR3nt: TGTGCCAGCAGCCCAATCCCCCCGTGGGATGGGACCCAGTACTTC
CDR3aa: CASSPIPPWDGTQYF

len: 15
v_gene: TRBV7-9
abundance: -
d_gene: TRBD1
j_gene: TRBJ2-7
CDR3nt: TGTGCCAGCAGCTTTATACAGGGGGCCTCCTACGAGCAGTACTTC
CDR3aa: CASSFIQGASYEQYF

len: 17
v_gene: TRBV9
abundance: -
d_gene: TRBD1
j_gene: TRBJ2-7
CDR3nt: TGTGCCAGCAGCGTAGGGAGATTCCCGGGACAGGGAAACGAGCAGTACTTC
CDR3aa: CASSVGRFPGQGNEQYF

len: 18
v_gene: TRBV24-1
abundance: -
d_gene: TRBD1
j_gene: TRBJ2-2
CDR3nt: TGTGCCACCAGTGATTACTTACAGGGACAGGGGGTCACCGGGGAGCTGTTTTTT
CDR3aa: CATSDYLQGQGVTGELFF